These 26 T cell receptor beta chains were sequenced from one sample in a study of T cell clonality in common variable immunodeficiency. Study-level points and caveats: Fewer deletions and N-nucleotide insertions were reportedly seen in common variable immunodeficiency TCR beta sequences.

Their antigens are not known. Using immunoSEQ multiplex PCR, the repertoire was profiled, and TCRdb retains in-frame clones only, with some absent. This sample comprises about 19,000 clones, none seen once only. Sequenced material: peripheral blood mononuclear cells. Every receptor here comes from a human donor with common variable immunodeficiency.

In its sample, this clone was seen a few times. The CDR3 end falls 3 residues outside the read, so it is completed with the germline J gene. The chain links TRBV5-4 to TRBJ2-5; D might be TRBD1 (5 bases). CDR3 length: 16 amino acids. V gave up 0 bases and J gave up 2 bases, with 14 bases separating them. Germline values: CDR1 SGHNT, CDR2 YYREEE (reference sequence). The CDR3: CASSLDQGEIQETQYF. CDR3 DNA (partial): TGTGCCAGCAGCTTGGATCAGGGCGAAATACAAGAGACC.

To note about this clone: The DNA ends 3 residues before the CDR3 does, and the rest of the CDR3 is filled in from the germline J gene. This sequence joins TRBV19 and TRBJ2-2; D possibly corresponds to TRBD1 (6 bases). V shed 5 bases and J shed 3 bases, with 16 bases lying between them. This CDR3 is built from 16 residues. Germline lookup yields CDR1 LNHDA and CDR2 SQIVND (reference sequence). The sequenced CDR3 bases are TGTGCCAGTAGTTTCTCCCCGGGACACGACACCGGGGAG. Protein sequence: CASSFSPGHDTGE. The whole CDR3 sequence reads CASSFSPGHDTGELFF.

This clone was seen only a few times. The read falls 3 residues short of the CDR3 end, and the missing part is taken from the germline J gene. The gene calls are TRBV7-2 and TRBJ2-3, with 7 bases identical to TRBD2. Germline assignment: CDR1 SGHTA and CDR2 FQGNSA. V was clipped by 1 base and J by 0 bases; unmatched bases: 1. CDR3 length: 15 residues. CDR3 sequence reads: CASSLGLASTDTQYF. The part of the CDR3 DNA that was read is TGTGCCAGCAGCTTAGGACTAGCTAGCACAGATACG.

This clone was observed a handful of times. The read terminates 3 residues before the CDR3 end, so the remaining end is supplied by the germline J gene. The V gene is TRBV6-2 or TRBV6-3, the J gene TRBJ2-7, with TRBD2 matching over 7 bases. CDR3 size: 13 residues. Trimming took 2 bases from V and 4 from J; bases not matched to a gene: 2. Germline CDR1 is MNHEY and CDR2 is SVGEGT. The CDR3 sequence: CASSYSGAYEQYF. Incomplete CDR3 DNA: TGTGCCAGCAGTTACAGCGGGGCATACGAG.

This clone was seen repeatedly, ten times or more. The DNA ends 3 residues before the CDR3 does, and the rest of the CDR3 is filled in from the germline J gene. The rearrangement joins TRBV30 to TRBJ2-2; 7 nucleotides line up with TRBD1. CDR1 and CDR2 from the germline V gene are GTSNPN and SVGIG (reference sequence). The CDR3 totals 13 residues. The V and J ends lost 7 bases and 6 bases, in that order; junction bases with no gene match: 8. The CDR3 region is CALTGVFAGELFF. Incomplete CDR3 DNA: TGTGCCTTAACAGGGGTCTTCGCCGGGGAG.

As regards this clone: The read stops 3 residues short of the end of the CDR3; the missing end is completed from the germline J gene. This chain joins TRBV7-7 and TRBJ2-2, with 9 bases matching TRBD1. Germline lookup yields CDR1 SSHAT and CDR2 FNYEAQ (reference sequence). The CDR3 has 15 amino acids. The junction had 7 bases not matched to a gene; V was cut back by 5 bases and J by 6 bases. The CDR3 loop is CASSEETGGAGELFF. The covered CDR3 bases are TGTGCCAGCAGCGAAGAGACAGGGGGGGCCGGGGAG.

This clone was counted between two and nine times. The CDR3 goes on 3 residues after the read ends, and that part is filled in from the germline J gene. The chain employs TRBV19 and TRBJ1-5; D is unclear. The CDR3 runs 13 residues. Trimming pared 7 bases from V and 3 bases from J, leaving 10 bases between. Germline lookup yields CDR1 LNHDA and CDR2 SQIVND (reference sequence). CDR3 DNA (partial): TGTGCCAGTAATGCGGGGTACAATCAGCCC. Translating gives CASNAGYNQP. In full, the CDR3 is CASNAGYNQPQHF.

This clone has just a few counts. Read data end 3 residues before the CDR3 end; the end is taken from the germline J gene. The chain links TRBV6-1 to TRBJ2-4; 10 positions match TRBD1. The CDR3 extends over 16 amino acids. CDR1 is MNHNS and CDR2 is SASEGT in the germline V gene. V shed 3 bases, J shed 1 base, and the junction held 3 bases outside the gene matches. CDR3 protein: CASSETGQGAKNIQYF. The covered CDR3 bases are TGTGCCAGCAGTGAGACGGGACAGGGGGCCAAAAACATT.

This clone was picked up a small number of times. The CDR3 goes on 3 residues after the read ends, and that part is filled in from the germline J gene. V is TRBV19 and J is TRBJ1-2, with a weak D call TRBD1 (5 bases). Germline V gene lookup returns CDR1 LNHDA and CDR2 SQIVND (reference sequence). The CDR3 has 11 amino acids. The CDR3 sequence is CAIRRGFSYTF. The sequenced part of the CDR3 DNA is TGTGCCATAAGGAGGGGTTTTAGC.

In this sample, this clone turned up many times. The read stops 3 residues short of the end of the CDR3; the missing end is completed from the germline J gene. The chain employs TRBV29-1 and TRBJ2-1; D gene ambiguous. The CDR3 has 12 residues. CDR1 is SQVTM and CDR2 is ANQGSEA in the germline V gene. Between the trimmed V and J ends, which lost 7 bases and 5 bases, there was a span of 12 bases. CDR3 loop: CSARNLHNEQFF. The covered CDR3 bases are TGCAGCGCAAGAAACCTACACAATGAG.

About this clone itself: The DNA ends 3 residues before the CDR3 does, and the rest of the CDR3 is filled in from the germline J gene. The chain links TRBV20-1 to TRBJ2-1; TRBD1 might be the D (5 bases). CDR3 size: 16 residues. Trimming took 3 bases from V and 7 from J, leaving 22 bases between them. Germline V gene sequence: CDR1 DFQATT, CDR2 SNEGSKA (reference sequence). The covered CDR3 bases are TGCAGTGCTAGGAGCGACAGACCGACTCGCTGGAATGAG. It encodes CSARSDRPTRWNE. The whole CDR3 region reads CSARSDRPTRWNEQFF.

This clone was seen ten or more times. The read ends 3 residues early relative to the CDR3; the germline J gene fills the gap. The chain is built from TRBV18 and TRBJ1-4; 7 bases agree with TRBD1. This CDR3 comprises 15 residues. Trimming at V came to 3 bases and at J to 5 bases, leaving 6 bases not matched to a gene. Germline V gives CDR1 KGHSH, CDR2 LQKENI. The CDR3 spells CASSPSAGQNEKLFF. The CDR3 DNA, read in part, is TGTGCCAGCTCACCCTCCGCGGGACAGAATGAAAAA. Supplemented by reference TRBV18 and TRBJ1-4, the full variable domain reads NAGVMQNPRHLVRRRGQEARLRCSPMKGHSHVYWYRQLPEEGLKFMVYLQKENIIDESGMPKERFSAEFPKEGPSILRIQQVVRGDSAAYFCASSPSAGQNEKLFFGSGTQLSVL.

CDR3 DNA, as far as it was read: TGTGCCAGTTCCGGACAGAACCAAGAGACC. It translates to CASSGQNQET. The full CDR3 sequence reads CASSGQNQETQYF. V usage is TRBV19 and J usage is TRBJ2-5; tentative D call: TRBD1 (6 bases). The read halts 3 residues ahead of the CDR3 end, with the missing end drawn from the germline J gene. The CDR3 loop spans 13 amino acids. The V gene lost 8 bases and the J gene lost 0 bases, with 10 bases spanning the gap. CDR1 and CDR2 (germline): LNHDA, SQIVND (reference sequence).

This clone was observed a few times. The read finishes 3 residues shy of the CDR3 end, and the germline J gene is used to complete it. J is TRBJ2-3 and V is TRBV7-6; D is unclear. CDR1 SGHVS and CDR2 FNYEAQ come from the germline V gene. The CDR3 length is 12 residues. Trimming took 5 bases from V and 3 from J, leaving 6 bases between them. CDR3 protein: CASSQGTDTQYF. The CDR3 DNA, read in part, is TGTGCCAGCAGCCAAGGGACAGATACG.

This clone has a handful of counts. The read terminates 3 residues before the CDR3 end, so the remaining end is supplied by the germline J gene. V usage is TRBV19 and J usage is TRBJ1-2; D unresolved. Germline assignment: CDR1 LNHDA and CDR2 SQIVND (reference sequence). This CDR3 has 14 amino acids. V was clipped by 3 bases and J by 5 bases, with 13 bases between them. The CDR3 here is CASSIWNSLYGYTF. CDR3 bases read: TGTGCCAGTAGTATTTGGAACAGCCTATATGGC.

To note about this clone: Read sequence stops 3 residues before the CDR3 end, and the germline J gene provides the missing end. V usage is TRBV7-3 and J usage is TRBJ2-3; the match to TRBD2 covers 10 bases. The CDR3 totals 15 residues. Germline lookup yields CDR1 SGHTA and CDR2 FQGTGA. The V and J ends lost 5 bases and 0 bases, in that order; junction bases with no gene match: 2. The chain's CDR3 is CASSPSGGSTDTQYF. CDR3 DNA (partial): TGTGCCAGCAGCCCTAGCGGGGGAAGCACAGATACG.

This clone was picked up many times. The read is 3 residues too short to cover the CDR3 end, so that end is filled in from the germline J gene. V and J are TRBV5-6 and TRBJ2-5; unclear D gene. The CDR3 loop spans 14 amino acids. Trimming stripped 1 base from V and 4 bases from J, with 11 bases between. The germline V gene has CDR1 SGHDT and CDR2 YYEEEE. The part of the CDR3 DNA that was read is TGTGCCAGCAGCTTGCCAGGTATCGTAGAGACC. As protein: CASSLPGIVET. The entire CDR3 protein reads CASSLPGIVETQYF.

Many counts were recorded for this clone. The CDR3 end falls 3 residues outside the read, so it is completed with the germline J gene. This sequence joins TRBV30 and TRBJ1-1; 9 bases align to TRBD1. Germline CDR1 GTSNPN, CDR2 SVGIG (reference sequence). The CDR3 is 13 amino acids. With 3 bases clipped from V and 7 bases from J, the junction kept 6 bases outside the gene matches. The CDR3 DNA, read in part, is TGTGCCTGGAGAAAGACAGGGGGGGATGAA. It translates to CAWRKTGGDE. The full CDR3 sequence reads CAWRKTGGDEAFF.

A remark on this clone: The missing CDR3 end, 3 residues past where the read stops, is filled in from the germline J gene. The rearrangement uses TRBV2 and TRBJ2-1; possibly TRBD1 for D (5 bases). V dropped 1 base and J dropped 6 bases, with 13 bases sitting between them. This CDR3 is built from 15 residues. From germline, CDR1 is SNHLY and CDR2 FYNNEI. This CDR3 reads CASSEEGQALNEQFF. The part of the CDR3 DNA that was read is TGTGCCAGCAGTGAAGAGGGGCAGGCCCTCAATGAG.

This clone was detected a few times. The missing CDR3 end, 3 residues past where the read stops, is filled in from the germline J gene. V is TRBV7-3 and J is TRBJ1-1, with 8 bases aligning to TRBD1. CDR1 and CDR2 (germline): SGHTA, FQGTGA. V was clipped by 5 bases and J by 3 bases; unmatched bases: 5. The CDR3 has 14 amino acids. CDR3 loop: CASSTQGGDTEAFF. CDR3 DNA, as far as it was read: TGTGCCAGCAGCACACAGGGGGGGGACACTGAA.

The DNA read from the CDR3 is TGTGCCAGCAGCGCAACCGGGACAGGGGGCGAGACC. Its protein is CASSATGTGGET. The entire CDR3 protein is CASSATGTGGETQYF. V and J are TRBV7-6 and TRBJ2-5; 12 bases align to TRBD1. The read ends 3 residues before the CDR3 terminus; that terminus is restored from the germline J gene. V dropped 5 bases and J dropped 5; count of bases not matched to a gene: 6. The germline CDR1 and CDR2 sequences are SGHVS and FNYEAQ. CDR3 length: 15 amino acids.

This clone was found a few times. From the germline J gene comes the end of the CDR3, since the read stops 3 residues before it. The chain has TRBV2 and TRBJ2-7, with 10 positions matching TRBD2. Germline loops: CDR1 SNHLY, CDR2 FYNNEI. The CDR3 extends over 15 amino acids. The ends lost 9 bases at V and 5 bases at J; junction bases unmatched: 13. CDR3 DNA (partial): TGTGCCAGTAAACTTCTAGCGGGAGTGGGGGACGAG. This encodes CASKLLAGVGDE. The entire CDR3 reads CASKLLAGVGDEQYF.

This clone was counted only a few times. This chain's CDR3 is CASSLLVGSGAFF. CDR3 DNA (partial): TGTGCCAGCAGCTTACTGGTGGGATCGGGG. The genes are TRBV7-2 and TRBJ1-1, with D hard to call. The read comes to an end 3 residues before the CDR3 does, leaving the germline J gene to fill in the end. The CDR3 has 13 amino acids. The germline gives CDR1 SGHTA, CDR2 FQGNSA. The whole variable domain, filled in from reference TRBV7-2 and TRBJ1-1, reads GAGVSQSPSNKVTEKGKDVELRCDPISGHTALYWYRQSLGQGLEFLIYFQGNSAPDKSGLPSDRFSAERTGGSVSTLTIQRTQQEDSAVYLCASSLLVGSGAFFGQGTRLTVV.

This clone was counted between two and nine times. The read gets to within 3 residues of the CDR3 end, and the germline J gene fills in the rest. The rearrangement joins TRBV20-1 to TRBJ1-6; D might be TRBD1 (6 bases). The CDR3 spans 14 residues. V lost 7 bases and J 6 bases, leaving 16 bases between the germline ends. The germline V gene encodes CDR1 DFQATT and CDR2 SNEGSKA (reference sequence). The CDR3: CSVTGFLSNSPLHF. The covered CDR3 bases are TGCAGTGTAACAGGGTTTCTGTCTAATTCACCC.

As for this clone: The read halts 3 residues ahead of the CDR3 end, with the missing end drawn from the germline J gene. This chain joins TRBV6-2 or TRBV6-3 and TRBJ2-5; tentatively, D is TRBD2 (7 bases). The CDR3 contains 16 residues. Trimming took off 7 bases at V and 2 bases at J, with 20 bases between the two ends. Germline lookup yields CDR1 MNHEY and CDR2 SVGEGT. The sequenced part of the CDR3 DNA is TGTGCCAGCACCACGAGGGGGGACTACCAGCAAGAGACC. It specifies CASTTRGDYQQET. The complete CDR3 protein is CASTTRGDYQQETQYF.

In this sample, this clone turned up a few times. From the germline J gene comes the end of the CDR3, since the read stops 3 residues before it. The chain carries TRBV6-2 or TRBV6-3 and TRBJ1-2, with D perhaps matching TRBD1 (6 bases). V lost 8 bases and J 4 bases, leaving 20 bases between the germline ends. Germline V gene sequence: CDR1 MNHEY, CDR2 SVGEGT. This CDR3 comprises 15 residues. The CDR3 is CASRGGGSWVYGYTF. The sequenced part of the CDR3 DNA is TGTGCCAGCCGAGGGGGAGGTTCTTGGGTCTATGGC.